The 16 T cell receptor beta chains below come from one sample, sequenced in a study of cytomegalovirus exposure and HLA in healthy donors. PCR employed 60 Vbeta and 13 Jbeta primers. Repertoires were generated with immunoSEQ multiplex PCR, while TCRdb's copy carries only in-frame clones and drops some. The sample lists 72,000 or so clones; around 74% were seen once. Sequenced sample: PBMCs. These receptors were taken from a human donor in good health.

V and J are TRBV19 and TRBJ1-4; D is perhaps TRBD1 (5 bases). The CDR3 contains 13 residues. Trimming pared 6 bases from V and 7 bases from J, leaving 12 bases between. CDR1 is LNHDA, CDR2 SQIVND, per germline (reference sequence). The CDR3 region has the DNA TGTGCCAGTAGGAGGGGAGGGAGTGAAAAACTGTTTTTT. This encodes CASRRGGSEKLFF.

This chain joins TRBV9 and TRBJ1-1; D gene uncertain. Trimming removed 5 bases at V and 2 bases at J, with 10 bases between. The CDR3 has 13 amino acids. Per germline, CDR1 SGDLS and CDR2 YYNGEE. The DNA of the CDR3 is TGTGCCAGCAGTGTCTCTCCTAACACTGAAGCTTTCTTT. This translates into CASSVSPNTEAFF. Full variable domain (rest looked up from reference TRBV9 and TRBJ1-1): DSGVTQTPKHLITATGQRVTLRCSPRSGDLSVYWYQQSLDQGLQFLIQYYNGEERAKGNILERFSAQQFPDLHSELNLSSLELGDSALYFCASSVSPNTEAFFGQGTRLTVV.

The rearrangement links TRBV10-3 to TRBJ1-1; D gene ambiguous. The CDR3 sequence is 13 residues long. Germline CDR1 and CDR2: ENHRY and SYGVKD. Trimming left V 11 bases short and J 0 bases short, with 13 bases between. This CDR3 reads CALSTEMNTEAFF. CDR3 sequence (DNA): TGTGCCCTCTCGACTGAGATGAACACTGAAGCTTTCTTT.

The V gene is TRBV11-3, the J gene TRBJ2-5, with TRBD2 matching 13 bases. CDR1 is SGHNT, CDR2 YENEEA, per germline. Trimming cost V 8 bases and J 5 bases; bases outside gene matches: 17. The CDR3 totals 18 residues. CDR3 sequence reads: CASGPFIIGTSGEETQYF. The CDR3 nucleotides are TGTGCCAGCGGCCCGTTTATTATCGGGACTAGCGGGGAGGAGACCCAGTACTTC.

J is TRBJ2-1 and V is TRBV5-1, with 11 positions matching TRBD2. J lost 10 bases, V lost 4 bases, and 7 bases had no gene match. This CDR3 contains 14 residues. Per the germline V gene, CDR1 is SGHRS and CDR2 is YFSETQ. CDR3 in DNA: TGCGCCAGCAGCGCGACTAGCGGGGTTTTGGAGCAGTTCTTC. Translation gives CASSATSGVLEQFF.

In its sample, this clone was seen once. This sequence joins TRBV4-2 and TRBJ2-1; 8 bases agree with TRBD2. V gave up 4 bases and J gave up 6 bases; unmatched junction bases: 2. Germline V CDR1 and CDR2: LGHNA, YNFKEQ. There are 13 residues in the CDR3. The CDR3 DNA reads as TGTGCCAGCAGCCTAGCGGGGCCCAATGAGCAGTTCTTC. Protein sequence: CASSLAGPNEQFF.

This chain joins TRBV7-2 and TRBJ1-5; the D gene is possibly TRBD1 (6 bases). Germline values: CDR1 SGHTA, CDR2 FQGNSA. The CDR3 has 14 amino acids. The V and J ends lost 5 bases and 9 bases respectively, with 17 bases between them. Written as DNA, the CDR3 is TGTGCCAGCAGCGAATCAGGGGCCTCTGGGCCCCAGCATTTT. Translating gives CASSESGASGPQHF.

The V call is TRBV5-1, the J call TRBJ2-1; 11 nucleotides match TRBD2. From germline, CDR1 is SGHRS and CDR2 YFSETQ. V lost 0 bases to trimming and J lost 10 bases; unmatched junction nucleotides: 3. The CDR3 contains 14 residues. CDR3: CASSLDSGREEQFF. The CDR3 DNA sequence: TGCGCCAGCAGCTTGGATAGCGGGAGGGAAGAGCAGTTCTTC. The full variable domain, with the rest looked up from reference TRBV5-1 and TRBJ2-1, is KAGVTQTPRYLIKTRGQQVTLSCSPISGHRSVSWYQQTPGQGLQFLFEYFSETQRNKGNFPGRFSGRQFSNSRSEMNVSTLELGDSALYLCASSLDSGREEQFFGPGTRLTVL.

The chain's CDR3 is CASSPDSNEQFF. CDR3 bases: TGCGCCAGCAGCCCTGACAGCAATGAGCAGTTCTTC. This sequence joins TRBV10-1 and TRBJ2-1, with D tentatively TRBD1 (5 bases). Between the trimmed V and J ends, which lost 6 bases and 6 bases, there was a span of 9 bases. Germline loops: CDR1 WNHNN, CDR2 SYGVQD (reference sequence). The CDR3 contains 12 residues.

CDR3 residues: CASSLTGQPQHF. For the CDR3, the DNA is TGTGCCAGCAGCCTGACAGGGCAGCCCCAGCATTTT. The genes are TRBV21-1 and TRBJ1-5; TRBD1, as called in the table, went unchecked against the DNA. TRBV21-1 is shown as a pseudogene. CDR3 length: 12 amino acids.

The chain links TRBV2 to TRBJ1-6; possible D gene TRBD1, 6 bases. The V and J ends lost 6 bases and 6 bases respectively, with 21 bases between them. Germline V lookup: CDR1 SNHLY, CDR2 FYNNEI. CDR3 size: 17 residues. In nucleotides, the CDR3 is TGTGCCAGCAGCCCAACCCTCGACAGGCAGCGTAATTCACCCCTCCACTTT. Translated: CASSPTLDRQRNSPLHF.

CDR3 in DNA: TGTGCCAGCAGCGCCAGCGGGGACTCCTACGAGCAGTACTTC. Protein product: CASSASGDSYEQYF. The chain uses TRBV11-2 and TRBJ2-7, with 7 bases fitting TRBD2. Germline CDR1 reads SGHAT; CDR2 reads FQNNGV. The CDR3 has 14 amino acids. The junction had 4 bases not matched to a gene; V was cut back by 5 bases and J by 0 bases.

The rearrangement joins TRBV7-3 to TRBJ2-2; perhaps TRBD2 as D (6 bases). V lost 2 bases to trimming and J lost 3 bases, with 10 bases between them. The CDR3 extends over 15 amino acids. Germline CDR1 reads SGHTA; CDR2 reads FQGTGA. The CDR3 spells CASSLGGTYTGELFF. Written as DNA, the CDR3 is TGTGCCAGCAGCTTAGGAGGGACGTACACCGGGGAGCTGTTTTTT.

The chain couples TRBV25-1 to TRBJ2-5; no definite D call. The J call may be faulty, since TRBJ2-7 better matches the DNA end. Per germline, CDR1 MGHDK and CDR2 SYGVNS. The CDR3 covers 12 residues. CDR3 DNA sequence: TGTGCCAGCAGTGGGGCGTCCTACGAGCAGTACTTC. Translation gives CASSGASYEQYF.

The V and J genes are TRBV9 and TRBJ2-5; 8 nucleotides agree with TRBD1. This CDR3 is 14 amino acids long. Losses at the gene ends were 4 bases for V and 3 bases for J; bases not matched to a gene: 5. Germline V gene lookup returns CDR1 SGDLS and CDR2 YYNGEE. The CDR3 coding sequence is TGTGCCAGCAGCCTCACAGGGGGAGAAGAGACCCAGTACTTC. Translation: CASSLTGGEETQYF.

This clone turned up a few times. The chain combines TRBV10-3 with TRBJ2-2; 7 bases agree with TRBD1. The germline CDR1 and CDR2 sequences are ENHRY and SYGVKD. This CDR3 spans 15 amino acids. With 2 bases clipped from V and 4 bases from J, the junction kept 4 bases outside the gene matches. Here the CDR3 reads CAISEGTAPTGELFF. The CDR3 DNA follows: TGTGCCATCAGTGAGGGGACAGCCCCCACCGGGGAGCTGTTTTTT.